This T cell receptor beta chain was identified during a study of shared clonotypes between healthy human individuals. Method: immunoSEQ multiplex PCR; TCRdb's copy keeps in-frame clones and lacks some. Of over a million clones detected, 98% to 99% appear once; the ten largest clones hold approximately 0.4%. Trimming removed 4 bases at V and 2 bases at J, with 9 bases between. This CDR3 spans 13 amino acids. Germline values: CDR1 SGHDT, CDR2 YYEEEE. The chain recombines TRBV5-6 with TRBJ1-2; D is ambiguous. Sequencing was carried out using naive CD4+ T cells sorted from blood. The sample's subset: CD45RA+ positively selected. This sequence originates from a young man in good health. The CDR3 loop reads CASSGRENYGYTF. As DNA, the CDR3 is TGTGCCAGCAGCGGGAGGGAGAACTATGGCTACACCTTC.